This T cell receptor beta chain was found in a study of Ad26.COV2.S vaccination and SARS-CoV-2 variants. The CDR3 covers 11 residues. The V and J ends lost 3 bases and 3 bases respectively, with 2 bases between them. Here immunoSEQ multiplex PCR was the method, and the copy in TCRdb shows in-frame clones only, minus some. The sample includes 400,000 to 500,000 clones, around 87% of them seen just once. General observations from the study: Comparable non-spike TCR breadth was observed in vaccine and placebo recipients. Vaccine recipients had higher spike-specific TCR breadth than placebo recipients. CD8+ and CD4+ T cells specific for spike reportedly responded with substantial breadth after vaccination.

With regard to this clone: Its antigen is unidentified. A much larger clonotype is one base distant, so this may be a read error. The same CDR3 is also encoded by other DNA sequences in this sample.

As for treatment: some 20 received Ad26.COV2.S at low or high dose, single or two shots; about 5 received placebo; per-sample allocation not given. Specimens were obtained on day 63 following the first vaccine or placebo injection. Cohort 1b enrolled adults aged 18-55 years in Boston. The chain recombines TRBV12-3 or TRBV12-4 with TRBJ2-5; D is unclear. Source: peripheral blood, taken in a trial of Ad26.COV2.S vaccine versus placebo. The receptor comes from a person between 18 and 65 years old who received the Ad26.COV2.S COVID-19 vaccine or a placebo. The CDR3 nucleotides are TGTGCCAGCAGTTTCAAAGAGACCCAGTACTTC. Its protein is CASSFKETQYF.